The 11 T cell receptor beta chains below were found in one sample sequenced in a study of identical twins. TCRdb re-derived calls from the 5' RACE reads in MiXCR, one entry per CDR3 protein. This sample has approximately 550,000 distinct CDR3 sequences; about 22% occur once, and the top ten carry more than 0.4%. These data are also associated with another study on yellow fever vaccine responses in identical twins.

Sample: CD4+ T cells sorted from blood. The receptors come from a woman under 30 in good health.

This CDR3 is CASSPRGLARNTGELFF. The CDR3 DNA is TGTGCCAGCAGTCCCCGGGGACTAGCGCGGAACACCGGGGAGCTGTTTTTT. This chain connects TRBV27 to TRBJ2-2; TRBD2 agrees at 10 bases. Germline V gene data show CDR1 as MNHEY and CDR2 as SMNVEV (reference sequence). The trim removed 5 bases at V and 1 base at J, leaving 7 bases unmatched. The CDR3 length is 17 residues.

This clonotype was recorded a few times. The chain employs TRBV10-3 and TRBJ2-1; 9 bases are shared with TRBD1. V shed 8 bases and J 3 bases; nucleotides not matched to a gene: 2. The CDR3 runs to 13 residues. Germline assignment: CDR1 ENHRY and CDR2 SYGVKD. DNA of the CDR3: TGTGCCATCCGGGACAGGGACTACAATGAGCAGTTCTTC. It encodes CAIRDRDYNEQFF.

The J gene is TRBJ2-3, the V gene TRBV9; D remains ambiguous. Germline V gene sequence: CDR1 SGDLS, CDR2 YYNGEE. This CDR3 comprises 14 residues. The germline V and J ends were trimmed by 2 bases and 4 bases, with 11 bases remaining between them. The CDR3 spells CASSVYSSADTQYF. CDR3 DNA sequence: TGTGCCAGCAGCGTTTACAGTAGTGCAGATACGCAGTATTTT.

The chain joins TRBV28 to TRBJ1-1; D unclear. This CDR3 has 12 amino acids. Trimming stripped 2 bases from V and 6 bases from J, with 7 bases between. From germline, CDR1 is MDHEN and CDR2 SYDVKM. This CDR3 is CASSLGVPEAFF. CDR3 sequence (DNA): TGTGCCAGCAGTTTAGGAGTGCCTGAAGCTTTCTTT.

The CDR3 protein is CASSLGQGVTNEKLFF. CDR3 nucleotides: TGTGCCAGCAGCTTAGGACAGGGGGTGACTAATGAAAAACTGTTTTTT. The J gene is TRBJ1-4, the V gene TRBV7-8, with 9 bases lining up with TRBD1. With V trimmed by 1 base and J by 2 bases, 2 bases remained unmatched. The CDR3 covers 16 residues. CDR1 is SGHVS, CDR2 FQNEAQ, per germline.

This clonotype was counted a few times. V gene TRBV19 combines with J gene TRBJ2-7; D possibly corresponds to TRBD1 (6 bases). The CDR3 has 14 residues. Germline CDR1 is LNHDA and CDR2 is SQIVND (reference sequence). Trimming shortened V by 5 bases and J by 2 bases, and 13 bases separated the two germline ends. CDR3: CASSLLDRPYEQYF. The CDR3 DNA sequence: TGTGCCAGTAGTCTACTGGACAGACCCTACGAGCAGTACTTC.

The V and J genes are TRBV19 and TRBJ1-5, with a possible D match to TRBD1 (6 bases). The V gene's germline CDR1 is LNHDA and CDR2 SQIVND (reference sequence). V was trimmed by 3 bases and J by 5 bases, leaving 17 bases between them. CDR3 length: 16 residues. The CDR3 region is CASSIRPATGDQPQHF. The DNA of the CDR3 is TGTGCCAGTAGTATCCGGCCCGCGACAGGAGATCAGCCCCAGCATTTT.

J is TRBJ2-3 and V is TRBV12-3 or TRBV12-4; D is unresolved. This CDR3 has 12 residues. V lost 4 bases and J lost 4, with 6 bases in between. CDR3 coding DNA: TGTGCCAGCAGTTCCACCCCAGATACGCAGTATTTT. It specifies CASSSTPDTQYF.

The chain employs TRBV4-1 and TRBJ2-1; 8 positions agree with TRBD2. Germline V gene data show CDR1 as MGHRA and CDR2 as YSYEKL. With 1 base clipped from V and 7 bases from J, the junction kept 9 bases outside the gene matches. CDR3 length: 16 amino acids. This chain's CDR3 is CASSQGSGTSYNEQFF. In DNA form, the CDR3 reads TGCGCCAGCAGCCAAGGGAGCGGGACTAGTTATAATGAGCAGTTCTTC.

This clonotype was seen only a few times. The rearrangement uses TRBV20-1 and TRBJ1-3, with 9 nucleotides matching TRBD1. The V gene end was trimmed by 2 bases and the J gene end by 1 base; junction bases not matched to a gene: 3. Germline V gene data show CDR1 as DFQATT and CDR2 as SNEGSKA (reference sequence). The CDR3 extends over 15 amino acids. CDR3 sequence reads: CSARPGTGSGNTIYF. The CDR3 coding sequence is TGCAGTGCTAGACCCGGGACAGGGTCTGGAAACACCATATATTTT.

J is TRBJ2-1 and V is TRBV20-1; D is possibly TRBD1 (6 bases). The CDR3 loop spans 15 amino acids. The germline V gene has CDR1 DFQATT and CDR2 SNEGSKA (reference sequence). Between the trimmed V and J ends, which lost 3 bases and 3 bases, there was a span of 15 bases. The CDR3 loop reads CSARRGSTYYNEQFF. The CDR3 DNA follows: TGCAGTGCTAGGAGGGGGTCGACCTACTACAATGAGCAGTTCTTC.